These 20 T cell receptor beta chains share one sample of origin, sequenced in a study of regulatory and conventional T cells in RAG deficiency. Genomic DNA came from blood regulatory T cells gated CD4+ CD25-high CD127-low. Method: immunoSEQ multiplex PCR; TCRdb's copy keeps in-frame clones and lacks some. The table lists over 10,000 clones, roughly 94% of them singletons. The sample was also linked to a second study, of regulatory T cells. That report adds: Amplification used 52 TRBV primers and 13 TRBJ primers.

Specimen: CD127- CD25+ CD4+ Tregs sorted from blood. The receptor source for this set is a human donor in good health.

The chain links TRBV5-1 to TRBJ2-5; D possibly corresponds to TRBD1 (5 bases). Germline V CDR1 and CDR2: SGHRS, YFSETQ. The V end was cut by 4 bases, the J end by 1 base, with 11 bases between. The CDR3 has 14 amino acids. In DNA, the CDR3 is TGCGCCAGCAGCCCCGGTGGGGCCCAAGAGACCCAGTACTTC. It yields the protein CASSPGGAQETQYF.

The rearrangement joins TRBV19 to TRBJ2-2, with D uncertain. CDR1 and CDR2 from the germline V gene are LNHDA and SQIVND (reference sequence). The CDR3 covers 15 residues. V dropped 5 bases and J dropped 3 bases, with 13 bases sitting between them. CDR3 sequence (DNA): TGTGCCAGTAGTTACCGAGGTCCCTACACCGGGGAGCTGTTTTTT. Translation: CASSYRGPYTGELFF.

The V and J genes are TRBV6-4 and TRBJ2-1; tentatively, D is TRBD2 (5 bases). The CDR3 is made up of 13 amino acids. Trimming took off 5 bases at V and 1 base at J, with 6 bases between the two ends. CDR1 is MRHNA and CDR2 is SNTAGT in the germline V gene. CDR3 in amino acids: CASSPGSYNEQFF. CDR3 nucleotide sequence: TGTGCCAGCAGTCCGGGATCCTACAATGAGCAGTTCTTC.

The chain has TRBV28 and TRBJ2-7; tentative D call: TRBD1 (5 bases). Deletions cut 5 bases from V and 3 bases from J, with 20 bases between. This CDR3 has 16 amino acids. In germline, CDR1 is MDHEN, CDR2 SYDVKM. This CDR3 is CASSPISGRQLYEQYF. In nucleotides, the CDR3 is TGTGCCAGCAGTCCAATTTCGGGTCGACAGCTCTACGAGCAGTACTTC.

V gene TRBV30 combines with J gene TRBJ2-3; TRBD2 aligns across 16 bases. Germline V gives CDR1 GTSNPN, CDR2 SVGIG (reference sequence). The V and J ends lost 4 bases and 3 bases, in that order; junction bases with no gene match: 7. CDR3 length: 17 residues. The CDR3 DNA is TGTGCCTGGATGCAGGGGACTAGCGGGGGGGCAACAGATACGCAGTATTTT. Protein sequence: CAWMQGTSGGATDTQYF.

This sequence joins TRBV18 and TRBJ2-1; 10 bases align to TRBD1. This CDR3 has 14 amino acids. V shed 2 bases, J shed 7 bases, and the junction held 2 bases outside the gene matches. Germline CDR1 is KGHSH and CDR2 is LQKENI. CDR3 sequence reads: CASSPRTGGNEQFF. CDR3 nucleotides: TGTGCCAGCTCACCAAGGACAGGGGGGAATGAGCAGTTCTTC.

The CDR3 reads CASSLDTNTEAFF. CDR3 coding DNA: TGTGCCAGCAGCCTCGACACAAACACTGAAGCTTTCTTT. V is TRBV7-3 and J is TRBJ1-1; no definite D call. Trimming removed 5 bases at V and 2 bases at J, with 9 bases between. The germline gives CDR1 SGHTA, CDR2 FQGTGA. This CDR3 has 13 amino acids. The entire variable domain, with the rest obtained from reference TRBV7-3 and TRBJ1-1, is as follows: GAGVSQTPSNKVTEKGKYVELRCDPISGHTALYWYRQSLGQGPEFLIYFQGTGAADDSGLPNDRFFAVRPEGSVSTLKIQRTERGDSAVYLCASSLDTNTEAFFGQGTRLTVV.

The chain joins TRBV28 to TRBJ1-2; 9 nucleotides match TRBD1. The CDR3 extends over 14 amino acids. The germline V gene encodes CDR1 MDHEN and CDR2 SYDVKM. The junction had 6 bases not matched to a gene; V was cut back by 6 bases and J by 4 bases. CDR3 bases: TGTGCCAGCAGCCCGGGACAGGGTCCCTATGGCTACACCTTC. Amino acid sequence: CASSPGQGPYGYTF.

The rearrangement joins TRBV5-4 to TRBJ2-7, with a weak D call TRBD2 (6 bases). V was clipped by 4 bases and J by 2 bases, with 16 bases between them. Germline V lookup: CDR1 SGHNT, CDR2 YYREEE (reference sequence). There are 15 residues in the CDR3. This CDR3 is CASSRSGTGPYEQYF. The DNA for the CDR3 is TGTGCCAGCAGCCGATCCGGGACTGGTCCCTACGAGCAGTACTTC.

CDR3 DNA sequence: TGTGCCAGCAGCTTTGGTCAGGGCCCCGATACGCAGTATTTT. This translates into CASSFGQGPDTQYF. The genes are TRBV11-3 and TRBJ2-3, with D maybe TRBD1 (5 bases). The length of the CDR3 is 14 residues. V was trimmed by 3 bases and J by 6 bases, leaving 13 bases between them. The germline CDR1 and CDR2 sequences are SGHNT and YENEEA.

This clone was detected only once. V and J are TRBV5-1 and TRBJ2-3; possible D gene TRBD1, 5 bases. This CDR3 spans 16 amino acids. Germline CDR1 is SGHRS and CDR2 is YFSETQ. Trimming took off 4 bases at V and 2 bases at J, with 17 bases between the two ends. The CDR3 loop is CASSRENRGTTDTQYF. CDR3 nucleotide sequence: TGCGCCAGCAGCCGCGAGAATAGGGGCACCACAGATACGCAGTATTTT.

In this sample, this clone turned up once. This rearrangement joins TRBV14 to TRBJ2-5, with 13 bases lining up with TRBD2. This CDR3 is 18 amino acids long. Germline values: CDR1 SGHDN, CDR2 FVKESK. With V trimmed by 0 bases and J by 4 bases, 8 bases remained unmatched. CDR3 DNA: TGTGCCAGCAGCCAAGATCGCACTAGCGGGGGGGCCCCAGAGACCCAGTACTTC. It codes for CASSQDRTSGGAPETQYF. Together with reference TRBV14 and TRBJ2-5, the CDR3 gives the full variable domain: EAGVTQFPSHSVIEKGQTVTLRCDPISGHDNLYWYRRVMGKEIKFLLHFVKESKQDESGMPNNRFLAERTGGTYSTLKVQPAELEDSGVYFCASSQDRTSGGAPETQYFGPGTRLLVL.

The rearrangement links TRBV7-9 to TRBJ1-1, with D possibly being TRBD1 (5 bases). The CDR3 is 13 residues long. V lost 5 bases to trimming and J lost 7 bases, with 14 bases between them. Looked up from germline, CDR1 is SEHNR and CDR2 is FQNEAQ (reference sequence). The CDR3 is CASSRVGRGEAFF. CDR3 DNA sequence: TGTGCCAGCAGCCGGGTCGGGAGGGGTGAAGCTTTCTTT.

This clone was seen only once. The gene calls are TRBV6-6 and TRBJ1-2, with D possibly being TRBD1 (6 bases). This CDR3 region has 15 residues. Between the trimmed V and J ends, which lost 2 bases and 1 base, there was a span of 11 bases. Germline-derived CDR1 and CDR2 are MNHNY and SVGAGI (reference sequence). CDR3 sequence (DNA): TGTGCCAGCAGTTACCCGAACAGGGTTAACTATGGCTACACCTTC. Amino acids: CASSYPNRVNYGYTF.

This clone is a singleton in its sample. The genes are TRBV5-1 and TRBJ1-6; 8 nucleotides match TRBD1. The germline gives CDR1 SGHRS, CDR2 YFSETQ. Trimming took 4 bases from V and 4 from J; bases not matched to a gene: 19. The CDR3 runs 20 residues. CDR3 in amino acids: CASSRVGTGYIGGYNSPLHF. CDR3 in DNA: TGCGCCAGCAGCCGCGTCGGGACAGGCTATATTGGGGGTTATAATTCACCCCTCCACTTT.

The chain has TRBV6-5 and TRBJ1-2; weak D call: TRBD1 (6 bases). Per germline, CDR1 MNHEY and CDR2 SVGAGI. Trimming took off 0 bases at V and 3 bases at J, with 14 bases between the two ends. CDR3 length equals 16 residues. The chain's CDR3 is CASSYSPLQGHYGYTF. The DNA for the CDR3 is TGTGCCAGCAGTTACTCCCCCCTACAGGGCCACTATGGCTACACCTTC.

The chain links TRBV5-1 to TRBJ2-7, with D perhaps TRBD2 (7 bases). The CDR3 has 14 residues. The germline V gene has CDR1 SGHRS and CDR2 YFSETQ. The ends were cut back, 2 bases at V and 3 bases at J, with 12 bases in the middle. The CDR3 loop is CASSFRGAGYEQYF. The CDR3 nucleotides read TGCGCCAGCAGCTTCCGGGGGGCTGGCTACGAGCAGTACTTC.

The chain combines TRBV6-6 with TRBJ1-5, with D possibly being TRBD1 (5 bases). Germline assignment: CDR1 MNHNY and CDR2 SVGAGI (reference sequence). V gave up 2 bases and J gave up 3 bases, with 8 bases separating them. This CDR3 comprises 14 residues. The CDR3 DNA reads TGTGCCAGCAGTTACGGGGGGACCAATCAGCCCCAGCATTTT. It codes for CASSYGGTNQPQHF.

This sequence joins TRBV2 and TRBJ1-2, with D perhaps TRBD1 (6 bases). The V gene lost 5 bases and the J gene lost 0 bases, with 13 bases spanning the gap. Germline CDR1 SNHLY, CDR2 FYNNEI. The CDR3 has 15 residues. CDR3 coding DNA: TGTGCCAGCAGTCCCCACGGGACAACTAACTATGGCTACACCTTC. It translates to CASSPHGTTNYGYTF.

This rearrangement joins TRBV19 to TRBJ1-1; a possible D gene is TRBD1 (5 bases). This CDR3 is built from 14 residues. Germline V CDR1 and CDR2: LNHDA, SQIVND (reference sequence). V dropped 1 base and J dropped 1 base, with 7 bases sitting between them. The CDR3 bases are TGTGCCAGTAGTATAGTGGGGGGGAACACTGAAGCTTTCTTT. Translation gives CASSIVGGNTEAFF.